Reported below is one T cell receptor beta chain. Its antigen remains unknown. Germline lookup yields CDR1 MDHEN and CDR2 SYDVKM. The V segment lost 4 bases and the J segment 7 bases; nucleotides outside the gene matches: 12. CDR3 length: 15 amino acids. This sample was included in a study of cytomegalovirus exposure and HLA in healthy donors. In the study overall: Earlier sequencing of 150 million to 200 million T cells yielded fewer than 140 million unique TCR beta sequences.

Study outcomes and limitations: Later analysis found that TCR beta chains associated with HLA were more clonally expanded than other, equally common chains.

13 Jbeta primers and 60 Vbeta primers were used for the PCR. TCRdb's copy holds only in-frame clones and misses some; the assay was immunoSEQ multiplex PCR. The data hold about 190,000 clones, with about 88% observed a single time. The chain is built from TRBV28 and TRBJ2-7; 8 bases match TRBD2. The TCR sequence derives from a young woman in good health and CMV-seronegative. The sample was PBMCs. CDR3 bases: TGTGCCAGCAGTTCCCGAACGCGGGGGGCGGGGGAGCAGTACTTC. Protein product: CASSSRTRGAGEQYF.